This record covers a single T cell receptor beta chain. Its antigen is not known. The data were obtained in a study of post-analysis software for immune sequencing data. Points from the study as a whole: Roughly five TRBV segments occurring more often in patients than controls included TRBV5-6, TRBV5-1 and TRBV20-1. Controls significantly exceeded multiple sclerosis patients in normalized Chao1 diversity.

Germline V gene sequence: CDR1 MNHEY, CDR2 SVGEGT. V was pared by 6 bases and J by 2 bases, with 9 bases of the junction left unmatched. The length of the CDR3 is 16 residues. Built from TCR beta cDNA, the libraries had unique molecular identifiers in them. TCRdb redid the calling of the PCR reads with MiXCR, one entry per CDR3 protein. There are about 560,000 distinct CDR3 sequences in the sample; about 40% occur only once, and under 2% lies in the top ten. The chain is built from TRBV6-2 or TRBV6-3 and TRBJ2-7; 11 positions agree with TRBD1. Input material: blood. The TCR sequence derives from a girl aged 5-17 years with multiple sclerosis. CDR3 nucleotide sequence: TGTGCCAGCAGGAAAGCCGGGACAGGGGGACCCTACGAGCAGTACTTC. Protein: CASRKAGTGGPYEQYF.